Each of the 23 T cell receptor beta chains below was sequenced from the same sample in a study of cytomegalovirus exposure and HLA in healthy donors. Profiled with immunoSEQ multiplex PCR; TCRdb holds only in-frame clones, not every one. The sample has about 260,000 clones; 80% to 95% are singletons. Input material: PBMCs. These receptors were collected from a woman aged 25-40 years in good health and CMV-seronegative.

V gene TRBV28 combines with J gene TRBJ1-1; D is undetermined. CDR3 length: 13 residues. The germline V and J ends were trimmed by 6 bases and 4 bases, with 12 bases remaining between them. CDR1 and CDR2 from the germline V gene are MDHEN and SYDVKM. The CDR3: CASSPSFSTEAFF. The CDR3 region has the DNA TGTGCCAGCAGCCCTAGTTTCTCCACTGAAGCTTTCTTT.

The chain uses TRBV19 and TRBJ2-1; no firm D call. V dropped 7 bases and J dropped 9 bases, with 19 bases sitting between them. CDR1 and CDR2 from the germline V gene are LNHDA and SQIVND (reference sequence). CDR3 length: 14 amino acids. CDR3 sequence (DNA): TGTGCCAGTAAAACTGGGCTAGGCGGTGCTGAGCAGTTCTTC. The encoded protein is CASKTGLGGAEQFF.

The chain has TRBV27 and TRBJ1-5; D not resolved. The length of the CDR3 is 13 residues. The germline gives CDR1 MNHEY, CDR2 SMNVEV (reference sequence). V was pared by 0 bases and J by 4 bases, with 4 bases between. Here the CDR3 DNA reads TGTGCCAGCAGTTTATCGCGGAATCAGCCCCAGCATTTT. Translation: CASSLSRNQPQHF.

J is TRBJ1-3 and V is TRBV11-3; D is undetermined. Trimming removed 2 bases from V and 3 bases from J, with 5 bases in between. This CDR3 has 13 residues. Per the germline V gene, CDR1 is SGHNT and CDR2 is YENEEA. The CDR3 DNA follows: TGTGCCAGCAGCTTACGGGGTGGAAACACCATATATTTT. Translation gives CASSLRGGNTIYF.

The chain carries TRBV7-8 and TRBJ2-5, with D hard to call. The CDR3 loop spans 15 amino acids. The V gene's germline CDR1 is SGHVS and CDR2 FQNEAQ. V was cut by 5 bases and J by 0 bases, with 13 bases left in between. CDR3 protein: CASSPTVWDQETQYF. Here the CDR3 DNA reads TGTGCCAGCAGCCCGACCGTGTGGGACCAAGAGACCCAGTACTTC.

V gene TRBV7-9 combines with J gene TRBJ2-7, with 8 nucleotides matching TRBD1. The CDR3 spans 15 residues. CDR1 and CDR2 from the germline V gene are SEHNR and FQNEAQ (reference sequence). V lost 5 bases to trimming and J lost 3 bases; unmatched junction nucleotides: 9. CDR3: CASSAQTGASYEQYF. Written as DNA, the CDR3 is TGTGCCAGCAGCGCCCAGACAGGGGCGAGCTACGAGCAGTACTTC.

The chain links TRBV13 to TRBJ2-7; TRBD2 matches 10 bases. This CDR3 has 15 amino acids. Germline lookup yields CDR1 PRHDT and CDR2 FYEKMQ (reference sequence). J gave up 2 bases and V 5 bases, and 6 bases lay outside the gene matches. This CDR3 is CASSRRLAGAYEQYF. The CDR3 nucleotides are TGTGCCAGCAGCCGCCGCCTAGCGGGAGCCTACGAGCAGTACTTC. The full variable domain, rest sourced from reference TRBV13 and TRBJ2-7, is AAGVIQSPRHLIKEKRETATLKCYPIPRHDTVYWYQQGPGQDPQFLISFYEKMQSDKGSIPDRFSAQQFSDYHSELNMSSLELGDSALYFCASSRRLAGAYEQYFGPGTRLTVT.

The V gene is TRBV20-1, the J gene TRBJ1-1; D is uncertain. V gave up 7 bases and J gave up 0 bases, with 6 bases separating them. The germline gives CDR1 DFQATT, CDR2 SNEGSKA (reference sequence). CDR3 length: 11 amino acids. The CDR3 DNA follows: TGCAGTGTGGAAGTGAACACTGAAGCTTTCTTT. Translation gives CSVEVNTEAFF.

The V gene is TRBV7-9, the J gene TRBJ1-2; D is possibly TRBD1 (6 bases). Trimming cost V 4 bases and J 8 bases, with 23 bases left between them. The V gene's germline CDR1 is SEHNR and CDR2 FQNEAQ (reference sequence). The CDR3 contains 16 residues. This chain's CDR3 is CASSSSNRDPFEGYTF. DNA for the CDR3: TGTGCCAGCAGCTCCAGTAACAGGGATCCGTTTGAAGGCTACACCTTC.

The chain joins TRBV7-9 to TRBJ1-1, with D uncertain. Trimming left V 2 bases short and J 3 bases short, with 7 bases between. Germline CDR1 is SEHNR and CDR2 is FQNEAQ (reference sequence). The CDR3 spans 13 residues. The CDR3 nucleotides are TGTGCCAGCAGCTTAAGTTCAGACACTGAAGCTTTCTTT. As protein: CASSLSSDTEAFF.

The chain employs TRBV19 and TRBJ2-1, with 10 positions matching TRBD1. Trimming at V came to 8 bases and at J to 6 bases, leaving 10 bases not matched to a gene. Germline V gene lookup returns CDR1 LNHDA and CDR2 SQIVND (reference sequence). CDR3 length: 15 amino acids. CDR3 region: CASRRDRGSANEQFF. CDR3 DNA: TGTGCCAGTCGACGGGACAGGGGTAGTGCCAATGAGCAGTTCTTC. The variable domain in full, with the rest retrieved from reference TRBV19 and TRBJ2-1, is DGGITQSPKYLFRKEGQNVTLSCEQNLNHDAMYWYRQDPGQGLRLIYYSQIVNDFQKGDIAEGYSVSREKKESFPLTVTSAQKNPTAFYLCASRRDRGSANEQFFGPGTRLTVL.

This clone was detected only once. This chain joins TRBV6-1 and TRBJ1-1; perhaps TRBD1 as D (6 bases). CDR3 length: 16 amino acids. With 4 bases removed from V and 3 bases from J, the gap between germline ends came to 18 bases. Germline V CDR1 and CDR2: MNHNS, SASEGT. The CDR3 reads CASSGSRGLRDTEAFF. The CDR3 bases are TGTGCCAGCAGTGGTAGCCGGGGGCTGCGGGACACTGAAGCTTTCTTT.

This clone was recorded only once. V and J are TRBV28 and TRBJ2-3; 11 bases match TRBD2. Germline V gives CDR1 MDHEN, CDR2 SYDVKM. V was pared by 2 bases and J by 2 bases, with 15 bases of the junction left unmatched. The CDR3 is 20 residues long. CDR3 sequence (DNA): TGTGCCAGCAGTTTACTGTTGGGAGTTCTAGCGGGAGGCGACACAGATACGCAGTATTTT. Its protein product is CASSLLLGVLAGGDTDTQYF.

The rearrangement links TRBV13 to TRBJ2-1, with unresolved D. The CDR3 extends over 12 amino acids. V was pared by 7 bases and J by 6 bases, with 10 bases between. Germline V CDR1 and CDR2: PRHDT, FYEKMQ (reference sequence). The CDR3 reads CASTDRSNEQFF. The CDR3 bases are TGTGCCAGCACCGACCGGAGCAATGAGCAGTTCTTC.

About this clone: This specimen includes other DNA sequences encoding the same CDR3. The rearrangement joins TRBV2 to TRBJ2-3; 12 bases are shared with TRBD2. Germline V gives CDR1 SNHLY, CDR2 FYNNEI. The CDR3 contains 15 residues. V trimming: 1 base; J trimming: 6 bases; junction bases outside the gene matches: 2. As DNA, the CDR3 is TGTGCCAGCAGTGAAGGACTAGCGGGAGCGGATACGCAGTATTTT. It yields the protein CASSEGLAGADTQYF.

The chain carries TRBV19 and TRBJ2-1; D call uncertain. The V gene's germline CDR1 is LNHDA and CDR2 SQIVND (reference sequence). V was shortened by 5 bases and J by 9 bases, with 17 bases between the two germline ends. The CDR3 contains 14 residues. The CDR3: CASSLTPGWGEQFF. The DNA for the CDR3 is TGTGCCAGTAGTCTAACCCCAGGCTGGGGTGAGCAGTTCTTC.

This clone appeared a single time. The chain combines TRBV6-1 with TRBJ1-4; TRBD1 is a possible D gene (5 bases). The CDR3 is 15 amino acids. Trimming pared 2 bases from V and 4 bases from J, leaving 11 bases between. Germline loops: CDR1 MNHNS, CDR2 SASEGT. In DNA, the CDR3 is TGTGCCAGCAGTGAAATGGGACGTGGTAATGAAAAACTGTTTTTT. Protein sequence: CASSEMGRGNEKLFF.

The rearrangement uses TRBV13 and TRBJ1-1; D might be TRBD1 (5 bases). The CDR3 runs to 16 residues. V lost 2 bases and J 4 bases, leaving 17 bases between the germline ends. The germline V gene has CDR1 PRHDT and CDR2 FYEKMQ (reference sequence). CDR3 DNA sequence: TGTGCCAGCAGCTTACCGGGACGGAGAGATGGCACTGAAGCTTTCTTT. Its protein is CASSLPGRRDGTEAFF.

The chain combines TRBV6-1 with TRBJ2-1; 7 positions agree with TRBD1. V trimming: 7 bases; J trimming: 4 bases; junction bases outside the gene matches: 7. The length of the CDR3 is 14 residues. Per germline, CDR1 MNHNS and CDR2 SASEGT. CDR3 in amino acids: CASITGQSYNEQFF. Here the CDR3 DNA reads TGTGCCAGCATTACGGGACAGAGTTACAATGAGCAGTTCTTC.

The rearrangement links TRBV6-5 to TRBJ1-2; D unresolved. CDR3 size: 12 residues. Trimming stripped 4 bases from V and 3 bases from J, with 6 bases between. Germline V lookup: CDR1 MNHEY, CDR2 SVGAGI. The CDR3 spells CASSFDYYGYTF. The CDR3 DNA follows: TGTGCCAGCAGTTTCGACTACTATGGCTACACCTTC.

The rearrangement joins TRBV12-5 to TRBJ2-5; either TRBD1 or TRBD2 may supply D (6 bases each). V was trimmed by 0 bases and J by 5 bases, leaving 22 bases between them. The CDR3 runs 18 residues. The germline V gene has CDR1 LGHNT and CDR2 FRNRAP. CDR3 region: CASGLVETGGGSEETQYF. CDR3 nucleotide sequence: TGTGCTAGTGGTTTGGTAGAGACAGGAGGGGGATCTGAGGAGACCCAGTACTTC.

The chain combines TRBV25-1 with TRBJ2-1; no clear D gene. V lost 1 base and J lost 14, with 15 bases in between. In germline, CDR1 is MGHDK, CDR2 SYGVNS. CDR3 length: 13 residues. The DNA for the CDR3 is TGTGCCAGCAGTGAATGGTTTAGGCTAAGGGAGTTCTTC. It specifies CASSEWFRLREFF.

The J gene is TRBJ2-2, the V gene TRBV5-1; unclear D gene. CDR3 length equals 14 residues. CDR1 and CDR2 (germline): SGHRS, YFSETQ. Trimming took off 2 bases at V and 6 bases at J, with 11 bases between the two ends. The CDR3, as DNA: TGCGCCAGCAGCTTCCCTTTAGGGTCCGGGGAGCTGTTTTTT. It yields the protein CASSFPLGSGELFF.